Each of the 9 T cell receptor beta chains below was sequenced from the same sample in a study of T cell responses to AZD1222 COVID-19 vaccine. TCRdb's copy holds only in-frame clones and misses some; the assay was immunoSEQ multiplex PCR. The data show approximately 52,000 clones, with roughly 90% seen just once and roughly 2.5% held by the top ten. The sequenced sample was peripheral blood, obtained 28 days after the second AZD1222 dose. All receptors come from an adult who received the AZD1222 COVID-19 vaccine.

CDR3: CATSEGPVYNEQFF. The CDR3 nucleotides are TGTGCCACCAGTGAAGGGCCCGTCTACAATGAGCAGTTCTTC. The chain combines TRBV24-1 with TRBJ2-1; D remains unclear. Trimming shortened V by 4 bases and J by 3 bases, and 9 bases separated the two germline ends. From germline, CDR1 is KGHDR and CDR2 SFDVKD. The CDR3 sequence is 14 residues long.

This chain links TRBV27 with TRBJ2-3; 15 nucleotides agree with TRBD2. CDR1 and CDR2 from the germline V gene are MNHEY and SMNVEV (reference sequence). The ends lost 5 bases at V and 4 bases at J; junction bases unmatched: 7. The CDR3 has 17 residues. CDR3 DNA: TGTGCCAGCAGTCTTCCCGGACTAGCGGGAGGGGCAGATACGCAGTATTTT. Its translation: CASSLPGLAGGADTQYF.

In regard to this clone: Other DNA variants within this sample encode the same CDR3. The V call is TRBV19, the J call TRBJ1-5; 7 bases map to TRBD1. From germline, CDR1 is LNHDA and CDR2 SQIVND (reference sequence). CDR3 length equals 14 residues. J was trimmed by 2 bases and V by 5 bases; bases with no gene match: 3. CDR3 loop: CASSLQGRNQPQHF. The CDR3 DNA sequence: TGTGCCAGTAGTTTACAGGGGCGCAATCAGCCCCAGCATTTT.

The J gene is TRBJ2-1, the V gene TRBV7-2, with D unclear. The CDR3 has 15 residues. From germline, CDR1 is SGHTA and CDR2 FQGNSA. V lost 4 bases to trimming and J lost 3 bases, with 13 bases between them. The CDR3 sequence: CASSSPKGLYNEQFF. The CDR3 DNA follows: TGTGCCAGCAGCTCCCCGAAAGGTCTCTACAATGAGCAGTTCTTC. Drawing the rest from reference TRBV7-2 and TRBJ2-1, the complete variable domain is GAGVSQSPSNKVTEKGKDVELRCDPISGHTALYWYRQSLGQGLEFLIYFQGNSAPDKSGLPSDRFSAERTGGSVSTLTIQRTQQEDSAVYLCASSSPKGLYNEQFFGPGTRLTVL.

This rearrangement joins TRBV6-2 or TRBV6-3 to TRBJ1-4, with D possibly matching TRBD1 (6 bases). This CDR3 contains 16 residues. V was trimmed by 2 bases and J by 3 bases, leaving 13 bases between them. Germline CDR1 reads MNHEY; CDR2 reads SVGEGT. For the CDR3, the DNA is TGTGCCAGCAGTTACCTTACAGGGAAAGCTAATGAAAAACTGTTTTTT. Residues: CASSYLTGKANEKLFF.

The chain carries TRBV5-1 and TRBJ1-1; TRBD1 might be the D (6 bases). CDR1 and CDR2 from the germline V gene are SGHRS and YFSETQ. With 4 bases removed from V and 4 bases from J, the gap between germline ends came to 14 bases. The CDR3 covers 14 residues. DNA of the CDR3: TGCGCCAGCAGCCGCAGGGAGGGGGTCACTGAAGCTTTCTTT. Translated: CASSRREGVTEAFF.

V gene TRBV28 combines with J gene TRBJ1-1; possibly TRBD1 for D (6 bases). Between the trimmed V and J ends, which lost 2 bases and 4 bases, there was a span of 14 bases. The CDR3 contains 15 residues. In germline, CDR1 is MDHEN, CDR2 SYDVKM. CDR3 protein: CASSLVGGGGTEAFF. The CDR3 coding sequence is TGTGCCAGCAGTTTAGTCGGAGGGGGGGGCACTGAAGCTTTCTTT.

This clone was recorded once. The chain has TRBV6-1 and TRBJ1-2; weak D call: TRBD1 (5 bases). The CDR3 totals 14 residues. Looked up from germline, CDR1 is MNHNS and CDR2 is SASEGT. Trimming took 3 bases from V and 4 from J, leaving 12 bases between them. Here the CDR3 DNA reads TGTGCCAGCAGTGACAGGGCATATAGCTATGGCTACACCTTC. Protein: CASSDRAYSYGYTF.

V and J are TRBV19 and TRBJ2-7, with no clear D. Germline CDR1 LNHDA, CDR2 SQIVND (reference sequence). The CDR3 runs to 13 residues. V gave up 4 bases and J gave up 3 bases, with 10 bases separating them. The CDR3 loop reads CASSTRTGYEQYF. For the CDR3, the DNA is TGTGCCAGTAGTACAAGGACGGGCTACGAGCAGTACTTC.